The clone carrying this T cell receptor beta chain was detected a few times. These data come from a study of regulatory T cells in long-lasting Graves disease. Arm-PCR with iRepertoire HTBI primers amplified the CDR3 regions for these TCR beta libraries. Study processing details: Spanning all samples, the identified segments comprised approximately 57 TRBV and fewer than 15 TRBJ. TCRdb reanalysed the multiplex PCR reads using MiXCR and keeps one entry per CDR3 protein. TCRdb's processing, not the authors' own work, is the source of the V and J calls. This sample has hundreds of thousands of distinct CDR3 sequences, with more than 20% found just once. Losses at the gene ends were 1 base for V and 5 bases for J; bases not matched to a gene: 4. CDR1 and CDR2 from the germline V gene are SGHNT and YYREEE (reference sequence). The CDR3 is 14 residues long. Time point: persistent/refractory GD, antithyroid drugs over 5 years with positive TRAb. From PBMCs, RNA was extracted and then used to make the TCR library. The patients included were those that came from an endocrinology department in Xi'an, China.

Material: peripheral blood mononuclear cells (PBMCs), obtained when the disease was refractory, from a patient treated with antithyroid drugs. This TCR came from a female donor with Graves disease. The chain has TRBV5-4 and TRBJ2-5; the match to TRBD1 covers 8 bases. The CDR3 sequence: CASSLRRDRETQYF. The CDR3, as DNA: TGTGCCAGCAGCTTGCGCCGGGACAGGGAGACCCAGTACTTC.